These T cell receptor beta chains were read from a single sample in a study of blood T cell repertoires in COVID-19. Here immunoSEQ multiplex PCR was the method, and the copy in TCRdb shows in-frame clones only, minus some. The sample lists 450,000 to 500,000 clones, 75% to 90% occurring once. Sequencing input: peripheral blood. The receptor set was obtained from a human donor in a cohort sampled during active COVID-19. The CDR3 runs from the conserved cysteine through the conserved F or W. Each record gives: clone size, D gene, J gene, V gene, CDR3 protein, CDR3 DNA. A D gene is named only where the DNA matches it firmly. Where a row states a size, it is once, few, many or the class of an expanded clone; other rows omit it.

NA	NA	TRBJ2-3	TRBV13	CASSPKWAPTDTQYF	TGTGCCAGCAGCCCGAAGTGGGCTCCCACAGATACGCAGTATTTT
NA	TRBD1	TRBJ1-2	TRBV19	CASSPWTGNYGYTF	TGTGCCAGTAGTCCGTGGACAGGAAACTATGGCTACACCTTC
NA	NA	TRBJ1-1	TRBV3-1/TRBV3-2	CASSQDRRAEAFF	TGTGCCAGCAGCCAAGATCGGCGGGCTGAAGCTTTCTTT
NA	TRBD1	TRBJ1-4	TRBV2	CASSGQGARNEKLFF	TGTGCCAGCAGTGGACAGGGGGCGAGGAATGAAAAACTGTTTTTT
few	NA	TRBJ2-1	TRBV18	CASSPEGQYNEQFF	TGTGCCAGCTCACCGGAGGGGCAGTACAATGAGCAGTTCTTC
NA	NA	TRBJ2-3	TRBV7-8	CASSRNGLEASTDTQYF	TGTGCCAGCAGCAGAAACGGACTCGAGGCGAGCACAGATACGCAGTATTTT
NA	TRBD2	TRBJ2-1	TRBV29-1	CSVVPGTSGISEQFF	TGCAGCGTTGTCCCCGGGACTAGCGGGATTAGTGAGCAGTTCTTC
NA	TRBD1	TRBJ1-2	TRBV6-2/TRBV6-3	CASSRSRGPHYGYTF	TGTGCCAGCAGCCGCTCCAGGGGGCCCCACTATGGCTACACCTTC
NA	NA	TRBJ1-1	TRBV7-9	CASTLGAEAFF	TGTGCCAGCACCCTGGGCGCTGAAGCTTTCTTT
NA	TRBD1	TRBJ2-5	TRBV19	CASSIARGLQETQYF	TGTGCCAGTAGTATTGCTAGGGGGCTCCAAGAGACCCAGTACTTC
NA	NA	TRBJ2-1	TRBV3-1/TRBV3-2	CASSTLENEQFF	TGTGCCAGCAGCACGCTAGAAAATGAGCAGTTCTTC
NA	TRBD2	TRBJ2-1	TRBV10-3	CAISDKASGSNEQFF	TGTGCCATCAGTGATAAGGCTAGCGGGAGCAATGAGCAGTTCTTC
few	TRBD1	TRBJ1-5	TRBV4-1	CASSQGAGQGTGRNQPQHF	TGCGCCAGCAGCCAAGGGGCAGGACAGGGGACGGGCCGCAATCAGCCCCAGCATTTT
NA	NA	TRBJ2-5	TRBV6-6	CASSYSAGPETQYF	TGTGCCAGCAGTTACTCGGCAGGGCCGGAGACCCAGTACTTC
NA	TRBD1	TRBJ2-7	TRBV20-1	CSASSPRTGIDEQYF	TGCAGTGCTAGTTCGCCCCGGACAGGTATTGACGAGCAGTACTTC
NA	TRBD2	TRBJ2-3	TRBV7-3	CASSLTLGTSGGDTQYF	TGTGCCAGCAGCCTTACCCTCGGGACTAGCGGGGGGGATACGCAGTATTTT
NA	NA	TRBJ1-2	TRBV5-6	CASSLYAWDTSGGYTF	TGTGCCAGCAGCCTCTATGCCTGGGACACATCGGGGGGCTACACCTTC
NA	NA	TRBJ2-1	TRBV11-3	CASSLGTQVYNEQFF	TGTGCCAGCAGCTTAGGGACACAGGTCTACAATGAGCAGTTCTTC
NA	TRBD1	TRBJ2-2	TRBV6-5	CASRPTGGSTGELFF	TGTGCCAGCAGGCCTACAGGGGGCAGCACCGGGGAGCTGTTTTTT
NA	TRBD1	TRBJ2-5	TRBV6-2/TRBV6-3	CASSYSYRDREQETQYF	TGTGCCAGCAGTTACTCCTACCGGGACAGAGAACAAGAGACCCAGTACTTC
NA	NA	TRBJ1-6	TRBV6-6	CASIRRGSESPLHF	TGTGCCAGCATAAGACGGGGTTCTGAGTCACCCCTCCACTTT
NA	TRBD2	TRBJ2-7	TRBV5-6	CASSLGGSGIYEQYF	TGTGCCAGCAGCTTGGGGGGTAGCGGGATCTACGAGCAGTACTTC
NA	NA	TRBJ2-7	TRBV2	CASRLWRSEVKYF	TGTGCCAGCAGACTTTGGCGGAGCGAGGTAAAGTACTTC
NA	TRBD1	TRBJ1-4	TRBV19	CASSMRTGGYEKLFF	TGTGCCAGTAGTATGAGGACAGGAGGGTATGAAAAACTGTTTTTT
once	NA	TRBJ2-5	TRBV5-1	CASSPQGGGETQYF	TGCGCCAGCAGCCCCCAAGGGGGGGGAGAGACCCAGTACTTC
NA	TRBD1	TRBJ1-3	TRBV30	CAWSAQGNTIYF	TGTGCCTGGAGTGCACAGGGGAACACCATATATTTT
NA	NA	TRBJ1-1	TRBV21-1	CATPGGAGFSTEAFF	TGTGCCACCCCGGGGGGCGCGGGGTTTAGCACTGAAGCTTTCTTT
NA	NA	TRBJ1-1	TRBV18	CASSLGAGNTEAFF	TGTGCCAGCTCACTGGGGGCAGGGAACACTGAAGCTTTCTTT
NA	TRBD2	TRBJ2-1	TRBV27	CASSPSEWAGDYNEQFF	TGTGCCAGCAGTCCCTCCGAGTGGGCGGGAGACTACAATGAGCAGTTCTTC
NA	TRBD2	TRBJ2-2	TRBV6-6	CASSYLAGSTGELFF	TGTGCCAGCAGTTATCTAGCGGGAAGCACCGGGGAGCTGTTTTTT
NA	TRBD1	TRBJ1-1	TRBV7-6	CASSRAPGQGIVDTEAFF	TGTGCCAGCAGCCGGGCACCGGGACAGGGGATTGTGGACACTGAAGCTTTCTTT
NA	TRBD2	TRBJ2-3	TRBV2	CASSSPPGLAGTSTDTQYF	TGTGCCAGCAGTTCCCCCCCGGGACTAGCGGGAACTAGCACAGATACGCAGTATTTT
NA	TRBD1	TRBJ2-5	TRBV19	CASSPTGFRQETQYF	TGTGCCAGTAGTCCGACAGGGTTCCGTCAAGAGACCCAGTACTTC
NA	TRBD1	TRBJ1-4	TRBV24-1	CATSDSTGGRNEKLFF	TGTGCCACCAGTGATTCTACAGGGGGGCGCAATGAAAAACTGTTTTTT
NA	TRBD2	TRBJ2-1	TRBV3-1/TRBV3-2	CASSPGLAGGYNEQFF	TGTGCCAGCAGCCCGGGACTAGCGGGAGGGTACAATGAGCAGTTCTTC
NA	NA	TRBJ1-1	TRBV6-1	CASSEGRQAQYYPWEAFF	TGTGCCAGCAGTGAAGGTCGACAGGCCCAATACTATCCATGGGAAGCTTTCTTT
NA	TRBD2	TRBJ2-5	TRBV30	CAWSAGLVGETQYF	TGTGCCTGGAGTGCAGGACTAGTGGGGGAGACCCAGTACTTC
once	NA	TRBJ2-3	TRBV5-5	CASSLGAQGGDTQYF	TGTGCCAGCAGCTTGGGGGCGCAAGGTGGAGATACGCAGTATTTT
NA	NA	TRBJ1-4	TRBV4-1	CASSRSATNEKLFF	TGCGCCAGCAGCCGCAGTGCAACTAATGAAAAACTGTTTTTT
NA	TRBD2	TRBJ2-2	TRBV5-1	CASSLGLAENTGELFF	TGCGCCAGCAGCTTGGGACTAGCGGAGAACACCGGGGAGCTGTTTTTT
NA	NA	TRBJ2-3	TRBV19	CASSPRQTSTDTQYF	TGTGCCAGTAGTCCACGACAGACTAGCACAGATACGCAGTATTTT